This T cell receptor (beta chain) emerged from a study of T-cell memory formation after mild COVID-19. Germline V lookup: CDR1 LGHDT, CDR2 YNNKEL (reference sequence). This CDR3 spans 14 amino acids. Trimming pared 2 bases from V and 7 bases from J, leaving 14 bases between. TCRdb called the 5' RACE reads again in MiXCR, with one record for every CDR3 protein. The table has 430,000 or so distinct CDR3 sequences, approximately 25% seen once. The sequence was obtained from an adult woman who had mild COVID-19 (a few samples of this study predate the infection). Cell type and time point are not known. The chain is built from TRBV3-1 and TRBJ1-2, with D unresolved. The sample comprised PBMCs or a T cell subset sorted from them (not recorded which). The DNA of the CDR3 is TGTGCCAGCAGCCAAAAGGCCCAATCTATTGGCTACACCTTC. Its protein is CASSQKAQSIGYTF.